This T cell receptor beta chain was captured by sequencing in a study of blood T cell repertoires in COVID-19 (TCRdb year 2020). A note on the overall study: Samples covering the acute and convalescent phases of COVID-19 were provided by collaborators in the United States, Italy and Spain. The prospective study material was composed of cDNA or gDNA derived from T cells, B-cell-depleted T cells, or PBMCs. A de-identified subject ID, COVID-19 status, age in years and sex were almost always included in the sample metadata. Where HLA class I and class II types were available, the types were taken from metadata supplied by the sample provider, not from assay-based typing. The dataset comprised deeply sampled blood TCRbeta repertoires from subjects exposed to, actively infected with, or recovered from COVID-19. The repertoires were made available in a free public database intended to serve as a resource for research on the immune response to SARS-CoV-2. Samples were obtained from the ongoing ImmuneRACE study (first 160 participants) and from roughly 1,300 subjects provided by 6 global collaborators. The full study reports these points: The quantity of clinical and demographic metadata differed by source and by participant and was supplied without curation.

Note on this clone: Which antigen it targets is not known. No much larger clone exists at a distance of one base, and base qualities are not known.

Each collaborating institution followed its own protocols to collect whole blood in K2EDTA tubes. For TCRbeta analysis, collaborators shipped samples as frozen whole blood, isolated PBMCs, or DNA extracted from either of those sample types. CDR1 MNHEY and CDR2 SMNVEV were looked up in the germline V gene (reference sequence). The CDR3 runs 17 residues from the cysteine to the phenylalanine. CDR3 DNA is the only sequence kept; it has 51 bases, read in frame from the first base. V ends up 6 bases short and J 8 bases short, with an unmatched junction base count of 13. TCRbeta CDR3 regions were amplified from genomic DNA using the immunoSEQ Assay, a bias-controlled multiplex PCR. Turning to the authors' computational methods: Nucleated cell counts per sample were estimated from amplification of reference gene primers within the assay. To quantify the absolute abundance of each unique TCRbeta CDR3 rearrangement, sequence reads were collapsed and filtered. For each sample, productive Simpson clonality was calculated as the square root of Simpson's diversity index across productive rearrangements. Entries here come from immuneACCESS through TCRdb and include only in-frame sequences with V and J called. Some clones fail to appear in such tables; in the studies checked, an unresolved V gene covers under half of the shortfall, and the cause of the remainder is unknown. V, J and clone size were drawn from that table, and D and trimming were deduced from the DNA. The sample table holds around 130,000 clones, of which 70% to 90% were seen once. The top ten constitute about 3.8% of the sample.

The sequence derives from a man aged 55-75 years with acute or convalescent COVID-19. Recombination joined TRBV27 with TRBJ2-1; TRBD2 fits 13 bases in the junction. The specimen was peripheral blood. The bases are TGTGCCAGCAGATTCCGGACTAGCGGGAGAGGTCACCATGAGCAGTTCTTC. Its translation is CASRFRTSGRGHHEQFF.